The source of this T cell receptor (beta chain) is a study of blood T cells in healthy people across ages (dated by TCRdb to between 2014 and 2017). Describing the broader study: In model experiments, template switching captured about one uniquely barcoded TCR beta cDNA molecule for every two T cells. Four age groups were formed from the donors: young (average approximately 15 years), middle-aged (less than 40), aged (62) and long-lived (approximately 80). Using deep sequencing normalized with unique cDNA molecular identifiers, the study measured how TCR beta repertoire diversity changes with age. The study analyzed two additional independent replicas of 1 million unique cDNA reads from the same blood draw for two donors, one aged 18 to 29 and one aged 80 or older. To avoid experimental bias, donors of different ages were spread randomly across the sequencing lanes.

Results the study describes overall, beyond this receptor: Conclusive comparison of naive and antigen-experienced compartments was prevented by the profiling of bulk unsorted PBMCs. There was a strong correlation between observed TCR beta diversity and the percentage of naive T cells measured by flow cytometry. Donor CMV infection status was unknown, potentially confounding age-related changes in expanded clonotypes. Compared with the aged group, more naive CD4+ T cells, fewer expanded clones and increased TCR diversity were shown by the long-lived group, suggesting age selection. As age increased, observed TCR beta diversity per million T cells dropped in a roughly linear way, and a significant reduction was already evident by age about 40. Estimates of total diversity based on one million sequenced T cells were considered lower bounds and underestimates.

This clonotype was counted many times. Its recognized antigen is unknown. Base qualities are not at hand, and no much larger clone is one base apart. Library generation was performed with 5' RACE. Sequencer: Illumina HiSeq 2500. The second PCR ran for roughly 7 to 12 cycles and used a J-beta primer mix along with a sample-barcoded 5' primer. A unique molecular identifier was introduced onto each TCR beta cDNA molecule by a template-switch 5' adaptor carrying 12 random nucleotides. Each sample yielded at least 2.5 million CDR3-containing paired-end reads. All of the RNA was converted into first-strand cDNA using the Mint cDNA synthesis kit, with a TRBC-specific oligonucleotide serving as the primer. After uracil-DNA glycosylase treatment, a first 18-cycle PCR used universal primers M1SS and BC2_uni_R on all cDNA. Under the source paper's analysis protocol: For normalization, 1 million high-quality reads, each with a distinct molecular identifier, were randomly selected from each sample. Instead of being binned into consensus sequences, reads with shared molecular identifiers were discarded. MiTCR, with a Q25 quality threshold and the strictest error-elimination algorithm, was used for CDR3 identification, clonotype clustering and error correction. A nonparametric unseen species model using Euler transformation provided a lower-bound estimate of total TCR beta diversity. In TCRdb, the public reads were trimmed at Q25 with fastp and aligned with MiXCR, with productive beta chains retained. Rows with one shared CDR3 protein collapse into an entry with the most common genes and DNA. TCRdb's processing, not the authors', yielded these V and J calls. The sample table holds 730,000 or so distinct CDR3 sequences, of which about 42% were seen once. The ten largest clones represent under 25% of the sample.

The germline V gene (reference sequence) gives CDR1 as PRHDT and CDR2 as FYEKMQ. Trimming takes 5 bases from V and 6 bases from J, and the germline ends sit 17 bases apart. From the cysteine through the phenylalanine, the CDR3 covers 14 amino acids. This entry keeps only the CDR3 DNA: 42 bases, framed from base 1. The donors were roughly 39 Caucasian individuals from Russia, aged roughly 6 to 95 years, who were systemically healthy. Each donor gave 9.5 to 10 milliliters of peripheral blood, drawn into EDTA-treated Vacutainer tubes. Ficoll-Paque density-gradient centrifugation was used to isolate PBMCs, with at least 6 million per sample. Total RNA was extracted from PBMCs with Trizol reagent, with at least 6 micrograms obtained per sample. Naive CD45RAhigh/CD27high T cell percentages were measured by flow cytometry on a PBMC aliquot from every donor.

This chain joins TRBV13 to TRBJ2-7; the D gene is not confidently resolved. Sequencing was carried out using blood. The clonotype originates from a woman aged 60-70 years in good health. The nucleotides are TGTGCCAGCAGCCAAAGGGTTTTTAGCTCCGAGCAGTACTTC. Its protein is CASSQRVFSSEQYF.